This T cell receptor (beta chain) stems from a study of OX40 agonist ivuxolimab in advanced cancers. Study-wide background: Patients were treated with ivuxolimab, an agonistic anti-OX40 (CD134) antibody. From 23 to 79 years was the age range, with a mean of around 60 years, and roughly 83% were male. Study conclusions and caveats: Relative to CD4+, CD8+ T cells held more expanded clones on average. In the 0.1 to 3.0 mg/kg range, CD4+ and CD8+ blood T cells had expanded clonally by week 6.

This CDR3 region has 15 residues. Germline assignment: CDR1 SGHVS and CDR2 FQNEAQ. Clones were read by immunoSEQ multiplex PCR, and TCRdb kept only the in-frame ones, dropping some. The sample contains about 130,000 clones, approximately 90% of which appear only once. The count of this clone is one. Its antigen remains unknown. This chain uses TRBV7-8 with TRBJ2-7; 7 nucleotides match TRBD1. The last part of the DNA fits TRBJ2-5 better; the J call may be wrong. Material: CD4+ or CD8+ T cells sorted from blood, obtained in a trial of the OX40 agonist ivuxolimab. The TCR comes from an adult with an advanced solid tumor such as melanoma, head and neck, liver or kidney cancer. This chain's CDR3 is CASSSLGTAQGTQYF. The DNA of the CDR3 is TGTGCCAGCAGCTCCTTAGGGACAGCCCAGGGGACCCAGTACTTC.